This TCR beta chain was profiled in a study of memory CD4+ T cells and cytomegalovirus serostatus. The CDR3 contains 13 residues. Germline loops: CDR1 SGHRS, CDR2 YFSETQ. Deletions cut 3 bases from V and 5 bases from J, with 12 bases between. The sort gate was single viable CD3+CD4+CD8-CD45RO+ cells for memory CD4+ T cells. The data were produced by immunoSEQ multiplex PCR, yet TCRdb's version contains in-frame clones alone and is incomplete. The sample comprises approximately 52,000 clones, around 78% of which are singletons, and 0.77% rests with the top ten. This sequence originates from an adult in good health and CMV-seronegative. Sequenced: memory CD4+ T cells from blood. V usage is TRBV5-1 and J usage is TRBJ2-7; maybe TRBD1 (8 bases). In nucleotides, the CDR3 is TGCGCCAGCAGCTGGACAGGGAGGGACGAGCAGTACTTC. Translating gives CASSWTGRDEQYF.